The 18 T cell receptor beta chains below all came from one sample that was sequenced in a study of CD8+ T cells in alopecia areata. cDNA prepared by RNA extraction and subsequent reverse transcription served as the template for sequencing. Using immunoSEQ multiplex PCR, the repertoire was profiled, and TCRdb retains in-frame clones only, with some absent. Counted here are roughly 200,000 clones, over 55% occurring once; the ten biggest clones make up about 1.7%. The sample consisted of CD4+ T cells sorted from blood, taken at week 0. The receptors originated from a human donor with alopecia areata.

This clone was seen repeatedly, ten times or more. The chain recombines TRBV5-1 with TRBJ2-2, with 10 bases fitting TRBD2. The J segment lost 4 bases and the V segment lost 3 bases, leaving 6 bases of the junction unmatched. Germline V gene lookup returns CDR1 SGHRS and CDR2 YFSETQ. The CDR3 covers 16 residues. For the CDR3, the DNA is TGCGCCAGCAGCTCTCAGCGGGGGGGCCGCACCGGGGAGCTGTTTTTT. Translation: CASSSQRGGRTGELFF.

This clone has a single count. CDR3 bases: TGCAGCGTGCGAGGGACAGCCGCGAAACATGATGGCTACACCTTC. Translated, it gives CSVRGTAAKHDGYTF. J is TRBJ1-2 and V is TRBV29-1; 7 bases agree with TRBD1. Germline V gene sequence: CDR1 SQVTM, CDR2 ANQGSEA. V lost 6 bases, J lost 6 bases, and 16 bases stayed unmatched. There are 15 residues in the CDR3.

This clone showed up just once. The chain joins TRBV7-3 to TRBJ1-2; tentative D call: TRBD1 (5 bases). The V gene's germline CDR1 is SGHTA and CDR2 FQGTGA. The CDR3 extends over 14 amino acids. Trimming stripped 2 bases from V and 8 bases from J, with 15 bases between. CDR3 nucleotide sequence: TGTGCCAGCAGCTTAGGGGCCCTAACGGGCGGCTACACCTTC. Translating it yields CASSLGALTGGYTF. The full variable domain, with the rest looked up from reference TRBV7-3 and TRBJ1-2, is GAGVSQTPSNKVTEKGKYVELRCDPISGHTALYWYRQSLGQGPEFLIYFQGTGAADDSGLPNDRFFAVRPEGSVSTLKIQRTERGDSAVYLCASSLGALTGGYTFGSGTRLTVV.

The CDR3 protein is CAILSYSTAQETQYF. The DNA of the CDR3 is TGTGCCATCCTGTCGTACTCGACAGCCCAAGAGACCCAGTACTTC. The J gene is TRBJ2-5, the V gene TRBV7-2, with D possibly TRBD1 on 5 matching bases. There are 15 residues in the CDR3. The V end was cut by 10 bases, the J end by 1 base, with 19 bases between. Germline V gene lookup returns CDR1 SGHTA and CDR2 FQGNSA.

The chain carries TRBV18 and TRBJ1-2; possible D gene TRBD1, 6 bases. The germline V gene encodes CDR1 KGHSH and CDR2 LQKENI. This CDR3 spans 14 amino acids. With 2 bases removed from V and 8 bases from J, the gap between germline ends came to 15 bases. DNA for the CDR3: TGTGCCAGCTCACCAGGCCAGGGGCCCGGCGGCTACACCTTC. It encodes CASSPGQGPGGYTF.

The V gene is TRBV29-1, the J gene TRBJ1-2; TRBD1 agrees at 7 bases. Germline trimming cut 5 bases from V and 6 bases from J; bases unmatched to any gene: 3. The CDR3 has 11 amino acids. Germline CDR1 SQVTM, CDR2 ANQGSEA. The CDR3: CSVQGVDGYTF. CDR3 nucleotides: TGCAGCGTTCAGGGGGTGGATGGCTACACCTTC.

The gene calls are TRBV29-1 and TRBJ2-1; D remains unclear. This CDR3 has 13 residues. V lost 4 bases, J lost 5 bases, and 12 bases lay in between. Germline values: CDR1 SQVTM, CDR2 ANQGSEA. For the CDR3, the DNA is TGCAGCGTTGGTGGGGTCAGAGACAATGAGCAGTTCTTC. This gives the protein CSVGGVRDNEQFF.

The chain recombines TRBV30 with TRBJ2-7; D ambiguous. The CDR3 has 12 amino acids. The V end lost 3 bases, the J end lost 6 bases, and 12 bases lay between the germline ends. Germline values: CDR1 GTSNPN, CDR2 SVGIG (reference sequence). The CDR3 region has the DNA TGTGCCTGGAGCGGGCCCTATTCCGAGCAGTACTTC. Translated, it gives CAWSGPYSEQYF.

The genes are TRBV30 and TRBJ1-6; D perhaps matches TRBD1 (5 bases). Germline V gene data show CDR1 as GTSNPN and CDR2 as SVGIG (reference sequence). Deletions cut 0 bases from V and 10 bases from J, with 10 bases between. The length of the CDR3 is 13 residues. In DNA form, the CDR3 reads TGTGCCTGGAGTGTACAGGACACCTCACCCCTCCACTTT. This translates into CAWSVQDTSPLHF.

CDR3 region: CAWSGGGRQPQHF. CDR3 DNA: TGTGCCTGGAGCGGCGGGGGGAGGCAGCCCCAGCATTTT. V is TRBV30 and J is TRBJ1-5; D might be TRBD1 (5 bases). The germline V gene encodes CDR1 GTSNPN and CDR2 SVGIG (reference sequence). Trimming cost V 3 bases and J 7 bases, with 13 bases left between them. The CDR3 is 13 amino acids. Looking up the rest from reference TRBV30 and TRBJ1-5 gives the full variable domain: SQTIHQWPATLVQPVGSPLSLECTVEGTSNPNLYWYRQAAGRGLQLLFYSVGIGQISSEVPQNLSASRPQDRQFILSSKKLLLSDSGFYLCAWSGGGRQPQHFGDGTRLSIL.

This clone appeared a few times. This sample also contains other DNA sequences that code for the same CDR3. The genes are TRBV7-2 and TRBJ1-2, with D unresolved. This CDR3 is built from 13 residues. Looked up from germline, CDR1 is SGHTA and CDR2 is FQGNSA. V was trimmed by 2 bases and J by 4 bases, leaving 8 bases between them. The CDR3 sequence is CASSLPRGYGYTF. The CDR3 region has the DNA TGTGCCAGCAGCTTACCACGGGGCTATGGCTACACCTTC.

The CDR3, as DNA: TGCGCCAGCAGCTTGGACCGGGACAGGGGGCGGAACACTGAAGCTTTCTTT. Its protein is CASSLDRDRGRNTEAFF. The V call is TRBV5-1, the J call TRBJ1-1, with 12 bases that match TRBD1. The CDR3 has 17 amino acids. The J segment lost 1 base and the V segment lost 0 bases, leaving 4 bases of the junction unmatched. The germline V gene encodes CDR1 SGHRS and CDR2 YFSETQ.

This CDR3 reads CASSLGGGASPLHF. CDR3 coding DNA: TGCGCCAGCAGCTTGGGAGGGGGCGCTTCGCCCCTCCACTTT. The chain has TRBV5-1 and TRBJ1-6; 7 positions match TRBD1. CDR1 and CDR2 from the germline V gene are SGHRS and YFSETQ. V gave up 0 bases and J gave up 13 bases; unmatched junction bases: 7. This CDR3 is built from 14 residues.

The sample holds a few counts of this clone. CDR3 nucleotides: TGTGCCTGGAGCAGCTCTAGCAGTTATGGCTACACCTTC. Translated: CAWSSSSSYGYTF. This rearrangement joins TRBV30 to TRBJ1-2; D call uncertain. The CDR3 totals 13 residues. The ends were cut back, 3 bases at V and 5 bases at J, with 13 bases in the middle. Germline CDR1 reads GTSNPN; CDR2 reads SVGIG (reference sequence).

The CDR3 DNA is TGTGCCAGCAGTTTACAGGGGACGGCGAACTATGGCTACACCTTC. It yields the protein CASSLQGTANYGYTF. The rearrangement uses TRBV28 and TRBJ1-2; TRBD1 is a possible D gene (6 bases). This CDR3 has 15 residues. V was trimmed by 2 bases and J by 2 bases, leaving 12 bases between them. The V gene's germline CDR1 is MDHEN and CDR2 SYDVKM.

The chain couples TRBV9 to TRBJ1-4; no reliable D call. In germline, CDR1 is SGDLS, CDR2 YYNGEE. The CDR3 consists of 16 residues. V was trimmed by 4 bases and J by 7 bases, leaving 20 bases between them. CDR3 DNA: TGTGCCAGCAGCACCCGGGCGGGCCGAGAGGGTGAAAAACTGTTTTTT. This gives the protein CASSTRAGREGEKLFF.

V gene TRBV5-1 combines with J gene TRBJ2-5, with D maybe TRBD2 (5 bases). V was pared by 2 bases and J by 5 bases, with 13 bases between. The CDR3 extends over 14 amino acids. Germline loops: CDR1 SGHRS, CDR2 YFSETQ. CDR3 coding DNA: TGCGCCAGCAGCTTCACGGGGTTGGAGGAGACCCAGTACTTC. Protein sequence: CASSFTGLEETQYF.

The CDR3 loop is CAISATRDPKETQYF. The CDR3 DNA is TGTGCCATCAGTGCTACACGGGACCCAAAGGAGACCCAGTACTTC. The rearrangement joins TRBV10-3 to TRBJ2-5; D may match TRBD1 or TRBD2 (5 bases each). V was clipped by 4 bases and J by 5 bases, with 17 bases between them. CDR1 and CDR2 (germline): ENHRY, SYGVKD. The CDR3 sequence is 15 residues long.